The 30 T cell receptor beta chains reported below all come from one sample, sequenced in a study of cytomegalovirus exposure and HLA in healthy donors. The PCR made use of 60 Vbeta and 13 Jbeta primers. Libraries were prepared by immunoSEQ multiplex PCR; TCRdb keeps only in-frame clonotypes and omits some of them. The table includes 95,000 to 150,000 clones, 75% to 90% detected once. Input material: PBMCs. The receptors stem from a man aged 30 to 45 in good health and CMV-seronegative.

The CDR3: CSFLDFTNGYTF. Here the CDR3 DNA reads TGCAGCTTTCTAGACTTTACCAATGGCTACACCTTC. The chain joins TRBV29-1 to TRBJ1-2, with D uncertain. V was trimmed by 8 bases and J by 6 bases, leaving 16 bases between them. Looked up from germline, CDR1 is SQVTM and CDR2 is ANQGSEA. The CDR3 has 12 amino acids.

This clone was observed a few times. The rearrangement links TRBV27 to TRBJ1-6; D is perhaps TRBD1 (5 bases). Trimming cost V 5 bases and J 7 bases, with 21 bases left between them. From germline, CDR1 is MNHEY and CDR2 SMNVEV (reference sequence). This CDR3 is built from 17 residues. CDR3 coding DNA: TGTGCCAGCAGTCCACGACCTGGGGGGGTACGGAATTCACCCCTCCACTTT. It specifies CASSPRPGGVRNSPLHF.

Regarding this clone: Sequence at one end of the junction differs from germline and may be a read error. The chain employs TRBV7-9 and TRBJ1-3, with D unresolved. Germline V CDR1 and CDR2: SEHNR, FQNEAQ (reference sequence). The CDR3 runs to 15 residues. The CDR3 bases are TGTTCCAGCAGCTCACCCTCAAAGGAGCGAAACACCATATATTTT. Encoded protein: CSSSSPSKERNTIYF.

The chain joins TRBV7-9 to TRBJ2-7; a possible D gene is TRBD1 (6 bases). The V gene's germline CDR1 is SEHNR and CDR2 FQNEAQ (reference sequence). V shed 5 bases and J shed 2 bases, with 16 bases lying between them. CDR3 length: 15 residues. CDR3 protein: CASSQTDRRTYEQYF. The CDR3 DNA reads as TGTGCCAGCAGCCAAACCGACAGGAGGACCTACGAGCAGTACTTC.

This clone was observed once. This sequence joins TRBV4-3 and TRBJ2-1; 8 nucleotides align to TRBD1. V shed 0 bases, J shed 6 bases, and the junction held 4 bases outside the gene matches. This CDR3 is built from 15 residues. Germline-derived CDR1 and CDR2 are LGHNA and YSLEER. The CDR3 DNA follows: TGCGCCAGCAGCCAAGAGGCCGGGACAGGCAATGAGCAGTTCTTC. Amino acids: CASSQEAGTGNEQFF.

The rearrangement joins TRBV16 to TRBJ2-7, with D perhaps TRBD2 (6 bases). Germline V gene data show CDR1 as KGHSY and CDR2 as FQNENV. The CDR3 contains 18 residues. V shed 0 bases and J shed 1 base, with 19 bases lying between them. The CDR3 protein is CASSQSKGSGGISYEQYF. The CDR3 coding sequence is TGTGCCAGCAGCCAATCCAAGGGATCCGGGGGTATTTCCTACGAGCAGTACTTC.

This clone has only a few counts. The chain couples TRBV4-2 to TRBJ1-4; TRBD1 aligns across 12 bases. This CDR3 is built from 17 residues. Trimming at V came to 0 bases and at J to 7 bases, leaving 6 bases not matched to a gene. CDR1 and CDR2 from the germline V gene are LGHNA and YNFKEQ. CDR3 DNA sequence: TGTGCCAGCAGCCAAGACCGGGACAGGGGGCGCGGTGAAAAACTGTTTTTT. It encodes CASSQDRDRGRGEKLFF.

This chain connects TRBV9 to TRBJ1-3; perhaps TRBD1 as D (6 bases). The CDR3 consists of 16 residues. V was trimmed by 5 bases and J by 0 bases, leaving 15 bases between them. The V gene's germline CDR1 is SGDLS and CDR2 YYNGEE. In DNA, the CDR3 is TGTGCCAGCAGACCCGGGGCAGGGGACTCTGGAAACACCATATATTTT. Translated, it gives CASRPGAGDSGNTIYF.

This clone has more than one count but fewer than ten. The chain links TRBV10-3 to TRBJ1-1, with 10 bases identical to TRBD1. The CDR3 has 14 amino acids. Per germline, CDR1 ENHRY and CDR2 SYGVKD. V dropped 6 bases and J dropped 1; count of bases not matched to a gene: 2. The chain's CDR3 is CAIRGTGANTEAFF. For the CDR3, the DNA is TGTGCCATCAGGGGGACAGGGGCGAACACTGAAGCTTTCTTT.

The chain joins TRBV5-4 to TRBJ2-7, with 7 positions matching TRBD2. Germline V gene sequence: CDR1 SGHNT, CDR2 YYREEE (reference sequence). The V gene end was trimmed by 3 bases and the J gene end by 3 bases; junction bases not matched to a gene: 9. The CDR3 consists of 15 residues. CDR3 nucleotides: TGTGCCAGCAGCTCTATGGTCGGGGAGGGCTACGAGCAGTACTTC. Translating it yields CASSSMVGEGYEQYF.

This chain links TRBV11-2 with TRBJ2-1, with 7 bases fitting TRBD1. Germline lookup yields CDR1 SGHAT and CDR2 FQNNGV. This CDR3 has 15 residues. Unmatched junction bases numbered 4, after V lost 5 bases and J lost 0 bases. The CDR3 spells CASSRQGVSYNEQFF. CDR3 in DNA: TGTGCCAGCAGCCGACAGGGAGTCTCCTACAATGAGCAGTTCTTC.

The gene calls are TRBV4-2 and TRBJ1-3; 10 nucleotides align to TRBD1. The CDR3 extends over 18 amino acids. After removal of 4 bases from V and 2 bases from J, the junction contained 11 bases not matched to a gene. CDR1 and CDR2 (germline): LGHNA, YNFKEQ. The CDR3: CASSPTSDRGWTGNTIYF. CDR3 in DNA: TGTGCCAGCAGCCCCACCTCGGACAGGGGGTGGACTGGAAACACCATATATTTT.

J is TRBJ2-5 and V is TRBV15; possible D gene TRBD1, 5 bases. The CDR3 is 14 residues long. Trimming stripped 0 bases from V and 5 bases from J, with 10 bases between. From germline, CDR1 is LNHNV and CDR2 YYDKDF (reference sequence). The CDR3 bases are TGTGCCACCAGCAGAGAGGGGTACAGGGAGACCCAGTACTTC. It is translated as CATSREGYRETQYF. Variable domain in full (rest from reference TRBV15 and TRBJ2-5): DAMVIQNPRYQVTQFGKPVTLSCSQTLNHNVMYWYQQKSSQAPKLLFHYYDKDFNNEADTPDNFQSRRPNTSFCFLDIRSPGLGDTAMYLCATSREGYRETQYFGPGTRLLVL.

This clone was picked up a small number of times. The chain employs TRBV5-1 and TRBJ1-5; 7 bases line up with TRBD1. This CDR3 comprises 15 residues. After removal of 0 bases from V and 2 bases from J, the junction contained 2 bases not matched to a gene. Germline assignment: CDR1 SGHRS and CDR2 YFSETQ. CDR3 in amino acids: CASSLEGAGNQPQHF. The DNA of the CDR3 is TGCGCCAGCAGCTTGGAGGGGGCAGGCAATCAGCCCCAGCATTTT.

The gene calls are TRBV18 and TRBJ2-2; TRBD1 matches at 8 bases. This CDR3 has 16 amino acids. Germline V gene sequence: CDR1 KGHSH, CDR2 LQKENI. V shed 3 bases and J 0 bases; nucleotides not matched to a gene: 3. The CDR3, as DNA: TGTGCCAGCTCACCGCGGACAGGGCCGAACACCGGGGAGCTGTTTTTT. Protein product: CASSPRTGPNTGELFF. The full variable domain, its missing parts supplied by reference TRBV18 and TRBJ2-2, is NAGVMQNPRHLVRRRGQEARLRCSPMKGHSHVYWYRQLPEEGLKFMVYLQKENIIDESGMPKERFSAEFPKEGPSILRIQQVVRGDSAAYFCASSPRTGPNTGELFFGEGSRLTVL.

This chain connects TRBV25-1 to TRBJ1-4; 9 nucleotides match TRBD1. Looked up from germline, CDR1 is MGHDK and CDR2 is SYGVNS. The CDR3 extends over 13 amino acids. V lost 4 bases to trimming and J lost 8 bases; unmatched junction nucleotides: 2. As DNA, the CDR3 is TGTGCCAGCAGTGGAGGACAGGGGGAAAAACTGTTTTTT. Its protein is CASSGGQGEKLFF.

In this sample, this clone turned up a few times. The J gene is TRBJ2-2, the V gene TRBV18; 9 nucleotides align to TRBD1. Germline V gene data show CDR1 as KGHSH and CDR2 as LQKENI. V shed 3 bases and J 6 bases; nucleotides not matched to a gene: 5. The CDR3 is made up of 15 amino acids. CDR3 region: CASSPGTGKAGELFF. The DNA of the CDR3 is TGTGCCAGCTCACCCGGGACAGGGAAGGCCGGGGAGCTGTTTTTT.

The count of this clone is one. The rearrangement uses TRBV28 and TRBJ2-5, with 9 bases matching TRBD2. Germline V gives CDR1 MDHEN, CDR2 SYDVKM. The CDR3 runs 14 residues. Losses at the gene ends were 5 bases for V and 6 bases for J; bases not matched to a gene: 7. The CDR3 is CASSLAGGQKTQYF. CDR3 nucleotide sequence: TGTGCCAGCAGTCTGGCGGGGGGGCAGAAGACCCAGTACTTC.

The genes are TRBV18 and TRBJ1-2; tentative D call: TRBD1 (5 bases). This CDR3 is built from 18 residues. V was clipped by 3 bases and J by 6 bases, with 26 bases between them. CDR1 and CDR2 (germline): KGHSH, LQKENI. The CDR3 loop reads CASSPISSFPGLGDGYTF. CDR3 nucleotide sequence: TGTGCCAGCTCACCTATATCCTCATTTCCGGGACTCGGGGATGGCTACACCTTC.

This clone was recorded once. This rearrangement joins TRBV7-2 to TRBJ1-3; TRBD1 might be the D (5 bases). The CDR3 covers 16 residues. Trimming cost V 4 bases and J 4 bases, with 17 bases left between them. Germline lookup yields CDR1 SGHTA and CDR2 FQGNSA. The CDR3 nucleotides are TGTGCCAGCAGCTACCAAGTCCCACAGGCGGGAAACACCATATATTTT. Its translation is CASSYQVPQAGNTIYF. Supplemented by reference TRBV7-2 and TRBJ1-3, the full variable domain reads GAGVSQSPSNKVTEKGKDVELRCDPISGHTALYWYRQSLGQGLEFLIYFQGNSAPDKSGLPSDRFSAERTGGSVSTLTIQRTQQEDSAVYLCASSYQVPQAGNTIYFGEGSWLTVV.

The chain has TRBV6-6 and TRBJ1-2, with TRBD1 matching over 8 bases. With 2 bases clipped from V and 4 bases from J, the junction kept 0 bases outside the gene matches. The CDR3 has 13 residues. CDR1 is MNHNY and CDR2 is SVGAGI in the germline V gene (reference sequence). The CDR3, as DNA: TGTGCCAGCAGTTACACAGGGGGCTATGGCTACACCTTC. It codes for CASSYTGGYGYTF.

This rearrangement joins TRBV28 to TRBJ2-3, with TRBD2 as a possible D gene (5 bases). The CDR3 sequence is 14 residues long. Trimming removed 3 bases from V and 6 bases from J, with 13 bases in between. Germline V CDR1 and CDR2: MDHEN, SYDVKM. Here the CDR3 DNA reads TGTGCCAGCAGTTTGCCAGAGGGAACGGATACGCAGTATTTT. It specifies CASSLPEGTDTQYF. Combining the CDR3 with reference TRBV28 and TRBJ2-3 gives the whole variable domain DVKVTQSSRYLVKRTGEKVFLECVQDMDHENMFWYRQDPGLGLRLIYFSYDVKMKEKGDIPEGYSVSREKKERFSLILESASTNQTSMYLCASSLPEGTDTQYFGPGTRLTVL.

The V call is TRBV7-9, the J call TRBJ1-2; D might be TRBD1 (5 bases). CDR1 and CDR2 from the germline V gene are SEHNR and FQNEAQ (reference sequence). V lost 1 base and J 3 bases, leaving 6 bases between the germline ends. The CDR3 sequence is 13 residues long. For the CDR3, the DNA is TGTGCCAGCAGCTTAGAGACAGACTATGGCTACACCTTC. It specifies CASSLETDYGYTF.

The chain couples TRBV2 to TRBJ2-5; TRBD2 might be the D (5 bases). The CDR3 totals 14 residues. Deletions cut 3 bases from V and 7 bases from J, with 15 bases between. CDR1 and CDR2 from the germline V gene are SNHLY and FYNNEI. In DNA, the CDR3 is TGTGCCAGCAGTGATGGATCCTCGGCGGGGACCCAGTACTTC. As protein: CASSDGSSAGTQYF.

This clone appeared a few times. The chain couples TRBV2 to TRBJ2-7; possibly TRBD1 for D (6 bases). Germline V gene data show CDR1 as SNHLY and CDR2 as FYNNEI. The CDR3 runs to 14 residues. Trimming took 4 bases from V and 3 from J, leaving 13 bases between them. DNA of the CDR3: TGTGCCAGCAGTGCGATGGACAGTTACTACGAGCAGTACTTC. Translating it yields CASSAMDSYYEQYF.

In this sample, this clone turned up once. The genes are TRBV27 and TRBJ2-7; TRBD2 agrees at 9 bases. V lost 5 bases to trimming and J lost 3 bases; unmatched junction nucleotides: 8. Germline V CDR1 and CDR2: MNHEY, SMNVEV (reference sequence). There are 15 residues in the CDR3. DNA of the CDR3: TGTGCCAGCAGTCACTCCGGCGGGGGGGGCTACGAGCAGTACTTC. Protein sequence: CASSHSGGGGYEQYF.

This clone was detected only once. This chain joins TRBV2 and TRBJ2-2; 10 bases match TRBD1. The trim removed 4 bases at V and 3 bases at J, leaving 8 bases unmatched. The CDR3 runs to 17 residues. Germline CDR1 reads SNHLY; CDR2 reads FYNNEI. The CDR3 sequence is CASSGGTGAADTGELFF. The CDR3 DNA follows: TGTGCCAGCAGTGGGGGGACAGGGGCAGCGGACACCGGGGAGCTGTTTTTT.

The gene calls are TRBV9 and TRBJ2-2; 8 nucleotides line up with TRBD1. CDR1 SGDLS and CDR2 YYNGEE come from the germline V gene. Trimming took 4 bases from V and 6 from J; bases not matched to a gene: 5. The CDR3 spans 14 residues. CDR3 protein: CASSLRTGPGELFF. The DNA for the CDR3 is TGTGCCAGCAGCCTCCGGACAGGGCCCGGGGAGCTGTTTTTT.

The CDR3: CASSEDSPGVGQYF. The CDR3 nucleotides are TGTGCCAGCAGTGAGGACAGTCCCGGGGTTGGCCAGTACTTC. The chain combines TRBV2 with TRBJ2-5; TRBD1 is a possible D gene (6 bases). The V end was cut by 3 bases, the J end by 10 bases, with 18 bases between. Germline assignment: CDR1 SNHLY and CDR2 FYNNEI. This CDR3 region has 14 residues.

This chain uses TRBV4-1 with TRBJ2-3; 13 bases match TRBD2. V trimming: 1 base; J trimming: 6 bases; junction bases outside the gene matches: 7. Germline V gene lookup returns CDR1 MGHRA and CDR2 YSYEKL. The CDR3 is 17 amino acids. CDR3: CASSQGLAGGTRDTQYF. CDR3 DNA: TGCGCCAGCAGCCAAGGACTAGCGGGGGGCACCCGGGATACGCAGTATTTT.